A single sample gave rise to the 18 T cell receptor beta chains below, sequenced in a study of CD8+CD57+ T cells in acquired aplastic anemia. The use of genomic DNA as template underpinned the TCR beta VDJ and CDR3 profiling. In TCRdb, the reads were re-called with MiXCR into one record per CDR3 protein. The repertoire holds roughly 190,000 distinct CDR3 sequences, less than 70% seen once, with more than 15% in the top ten. Sequencing was carried out using sorted CD4+, CD8+, or CD8+CD57+ T cells (not recorded which) from PBMCs. The receptor set was obtained from a human donor in good health, serving as a control.

This chain uses TRBV12-3 or TRBV12-4 with TRBJ1-6; possibly TRBD1 for D (5 bases). CDR3 length: 14 amino acids. The ends were cut back, 6 bases at V and 5 bases at J, with 11 bases in the middle. The CDR3, as DNA: TGTGCCAGCAGGGGGCGGCGGAATAATTCACCCCTCCACTTT. It is translated as CASRGRRNNSPLHF.

The genes are TRBV19 and TRBJ1-6; TRBD1 might be the D (6 bases). Germline V CDR1 and CDR2: LNHDA, SQIVND (reference sequence). CDR3 length equals 14 residues. Trimming stripped 5 bases from V and 9 bases from J, with 14 bases between. CDR3 protein: CASSVATGSSPLHF. The CDR3 coding sequence is TGTGCCAGTAGTGTGGCCACAGGGAGTTCACCCCTCCACTTT.

The genes are TRBV10-3 and TRBJ1-1; D not certain. With 3 bases removed from V and 6 bases from J, the gap between germline ends came to 8 bases. The germline gives CDR1 ENHRY, CDR2 SYGVKD. CDR3 length: 12 amino acids. CDR3 amino acids: CAISDTVAEAFF. The CDR3 DNA reads TGTGCCATCAGTGACACAGTCGCTGAAGCTTTCTTT.

This chain links TRBV11-3 with TRBJ1-2; a weak D match, TRBD1 (5 bases). The V and J ends lost 2 bases and 7 bases respectively, with 11 bases between them. Germline V gene lookup returns CDR1 SGHNT and CDR2 YENEEA. This CDR3 is 13 amino acids long. Here the CDR3 DNA reads TGTGCCAGCAGCTTAATGTCTGGGGCTGGCTACACCTTC. Translation gives CASSLMSGAGYTF.

About this clonotype itself: The CDR3 carries no conserved terminal phenylalanine or tryptophan, so it likely arises from a read error. Because the CDR3's place on the DNA is in doubt, the DNA is left out and the CDR3 is given as listed by TCRdb. V gene TRBV7-9 combines with J gene TRBJ2-5; TRBD2 is the table's D call and was not checked against the DNA. Including both end residues, the CDR3 is 14 amino acids long. Germline CDR1 reads SEHNR; CDR2 reads FQNEAQ (reference sequence). CDR3 region: CASSRESYGYTFDS.

The rearrangement joins TRBV9 to TRBJ1-4; 9 bases align to TRBD1. The length of the CDR3 is 16 residues. Trimming removed 0 bases from V and 8 bases from J; junction bases left unmatched: 8. The germline CDR1 and CDR2 sequences are SGDLS and YYNGEE. Written as DNA, the CDR3 is TGTGCCAGCAGCGTAGACGGGACAGGGTCCTACGAAAAACTGTTTTTT. As protein: CASSVDGTGSYEKLFF.

This clonotype was recorded at least ten times. The chain employs TRBV28 and TRBJ1-2; D is unresolved. Germline CDR1 reads MDHEN; CDR2 reads SYDVKM. The length of the CDR3 is 15 residues. The V end lost 1 base, the J end lost 2 bases, and 11 bases lay between the germline ends. In DNA, the CDR3 is TGTGCCAGCAGTTTATTGGCAGGACCCAACTATGGCTACACCTTC. This gives the protein CASSLLAGPNYGYTF.

The CDR3 DNA is TGTGCCAGCAGCTCTCTCGGGACCGAGACCCAGTACTTC. Its protein product is CASSSLGTETQYF. The chain joins TRBV7-6 to TRBJ2-5, with D perhaps assigned TRBD1 or TRBD2 (5 bases each). Germline V gene lookup returns CDR1 SGHVS and CDR2 FNYEAQ. The CDR3 extends over 13 amino acids. The ends were cut back, 4 bases at V and 5 bases at J, with 11 bases in the middle.

This clonotype has ten or more counts. The V gene is TRBV6-2 or TRBV6-3, the J gene TRBJ1-1; D is undetermined. Per the germline V gene, CDR1 is MNHEY and CDR2 is SVGEGT. Trimming removed 6 bases at V and 6 bases at J, with 8 bases between. The length of the CDR3 is 11 residues. The CDR3 DNA reads TGTGCCAGCAGAATTCTGTCTGAAGCTTTCTTT. It is translated as CASRILSEAFF.

Ten or more counts support this clonotype. The chain couples TRBV7-2 to TRBJ2-7; 11 positions agree with TRBD1. Unmatched junction bases numbered 1, after V lost 5 bases and J lost 4 bases. The CDR3 contains 13 residues. From germline, CDR1 is SGHTA and CDR2 FQGNSA. The CDR3 loop reads CASSRDRGYEQYF. The DNA for the CDR3 is TGTGCCAGCAGCAGGGACAGGGGGTACGAGCAGTACTTC.

This clonotype was detected only once. V usage is TRBV20-1 and J usage is TRBJ1-5; D is possibly TRBD1 (5 bases). This CDR3 has 14 residues. From germline, CDR1 is DFQATT and CDR2 SNEGSKA (reference sequence). The V end was cut by 4 bases, the J end by 3 bases, with 13 bases between. The CDR3 region is CSAIRDRSNQPQHF. The CDR3 DNA sequence: TGCAGTGCTATCAGGGACCGCTCCAATCAGCCCCAGCATTTT.

The V and J genes are TRBV10-2 and TRBJ1-6, with 10 bases lining up with TRBD1. CDR1 WSHSY and CDR2 SAAADI come from the germline V gene. This CDR3 is built from 16 residues. V shed 7 bases and J 7 bases; nucleotides not matched to a gene: 10. The chain's CDR3 is CASNAGTGDENSPLHF. CDR3 nucleotide sequence: TGCGCCAGCAACGCCGGGACAGGGGATGAGAATTCACCCCTCCACTTT.

This chain joins TRBV25-1 and TRBJ1-6, with 7 bases matching TRBD1. This CDR3 contains 14 residues. CDR1 MGHDK and CDR2 SYGVNS come from the germline V gene. The junction had 4 bases not matched to a gene; V was cut back by 4 bases and J by 7 bases. The CDR3 spells CASSGTGGNSPLHF. The CDR3 DNA follows: TGTGCCAGCAGTGGGACAGGAGGCAATTCACCCCTCCACTTT.

V usage is TRBV20-1 and J usage is TRBJ2-3, with TRBD2 matching 7 bases. The V segment lost 0 bases and the J segment 3 bases; nucleotides outside the gene matches: 0. CDR1 and CDR2 (germline): DFQATT, SNEGSKA (reference sequence). This CDR3 has 13 residues. CDR3 region: CSAREGGTDTQYF. In DNA form, the CDR3 reads TGCAGTGCTAGAGAGGGGGGGACAGATACGCAGTATTTT.

This rearrangement joins TRBV2 to TRBJ1-2, with unresolved D. CDR1 is SNHLY, CDR2 FYNNEI, per germline. V dropped 4 bases and J dropped 0 bases, with 9 bases sitting between them. CDR3 length equals 14 residues. CDR3 sequence reads: CASSVVGTNYGYTF. Here the CDR3 DNA reads TGTGCCAGCAGTGTTGTCGGGACTAACTATGGCTACACCTTC.

The table lists this clonotype with a few counts. This chain's CDR3 is CASSPFSGNTIYF. The CDR3 region has the DNA TGTGCCAGCAGTCCTTTTTCTGGAAACACCATATATTTT. The V call is TRBV2, the J call TRBJ1-3; D uncertain. The germline CDR1 and CDR2 sequences are SNHLY and FYNNEI. CDR3 length: 13 residues. Trimming took off 5 bases at V and 1 base at J, with 6 bases between the two ends.

J is TRBJ2-5 and V is TRBV19; D unresolved. The CDR3 is 14 residues long. V was trimmed by 0 bases and J by 2 bases, leaving 7 bases between them. The V gene's germline CDR1 is LNHDA and CDR2 SQIVND (reference sequence). This CDR3 is CASSIDLDQETQYF. DNA of the CDR3: TGTGCCAGTAGTATAGATCTAGATCAAGAGACCCAGTACTTC.

The rearrangement links TRBV18 to TRBJ1-3; D is uncertain. V was clipped by 3 bases and J by 3 bases, with 15 bases between them. The V gene's germline CDR1 is KGHSH and CDR2 LQKENI. The CDR3 contains 16 residues. CDR3 region: CASSPLELSGGNTIYF. CDR3 coding DNA: TGTGCCAGCTCACCGTTGGAACTCTCGGGTGGAAACACCATATATTTT.